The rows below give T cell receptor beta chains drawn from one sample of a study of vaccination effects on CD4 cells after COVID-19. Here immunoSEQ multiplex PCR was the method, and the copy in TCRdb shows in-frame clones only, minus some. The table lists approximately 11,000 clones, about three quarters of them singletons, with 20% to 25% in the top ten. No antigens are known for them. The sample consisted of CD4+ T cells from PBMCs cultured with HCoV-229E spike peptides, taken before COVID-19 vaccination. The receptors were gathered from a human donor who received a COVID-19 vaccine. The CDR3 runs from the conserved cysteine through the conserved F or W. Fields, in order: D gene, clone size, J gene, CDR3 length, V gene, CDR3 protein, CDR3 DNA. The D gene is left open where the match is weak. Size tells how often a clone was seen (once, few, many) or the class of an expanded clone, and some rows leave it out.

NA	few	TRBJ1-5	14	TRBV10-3	CAISESGEGQPQHF	TGTGCCATCAGTGAGAGCGGGGAGGGACAGCCCCAGCATTTT
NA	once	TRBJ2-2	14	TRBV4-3	CASSQGRGTGELFF	TGCGCCAGCAGCCAGGGGAGAGGCACCGGGGAGCTGTTTTTT
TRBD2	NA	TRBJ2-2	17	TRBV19	CASSVTSGNTNTGELFF	TGTGCCAGTAGTGTGACTAGCGGGAATACGAACACCGGGGAGCTGTTTTTT
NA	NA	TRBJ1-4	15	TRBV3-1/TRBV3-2	CASSQELATNEKLFF	TGTGCCAGCAGCCAAGAGCTGGCAACTAATGAAAAACTGTTTTTT
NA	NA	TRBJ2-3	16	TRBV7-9	CASSFGRGALTDTQYF	TGTGCCAGCAGCTTCGGCCGGGGGGCCCTCACAGATACGCAGTATTTT
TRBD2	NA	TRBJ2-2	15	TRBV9	CASSNSGSRAGELFF	TGTGCCAGCAGTAATAGCGGGAGCAGGGCCGGGGAGCTGTTTTTT
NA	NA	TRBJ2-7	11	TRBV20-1	CSAEGTYEQYF	TGCAGTGCCGAGGGTACCTACGAGCAGTACTTC
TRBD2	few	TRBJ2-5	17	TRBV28	CASSWWGSGSSGETQYF	TGTGCCAGCAGTTGGTGGGGTAGCGGGAGTTCTGGGGAGACCCAGTACTTC
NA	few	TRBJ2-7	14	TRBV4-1	CASSQGLLSYEQYF	TGCGCCAGCAGCCAAGGCCTACTTTCCTACGAGCAGTACTTC
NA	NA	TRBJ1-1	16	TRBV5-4	CASSQTMGWGDTEAFF	TGTGCCAGCAGCCAAACAATGGGGTGGGGGGACACTGAAGCTTTCTTT
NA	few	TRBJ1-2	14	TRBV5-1	CASSQRTDGYGYTF	TGCGCCAGCAGCCAACGGACTGACGGCTATGGCTACACCTTC
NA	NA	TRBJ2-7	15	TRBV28	CASSSPFEGSPEQYF	TGTGCCAGCAGTTCCCCCTTCGAGGGTTCGCCCGAGCAGTACTTC
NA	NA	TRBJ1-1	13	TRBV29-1	CSVSSGVETEAFF	TGCAGCGTGTCTTCAGGGGTTGAGACTGAAGCTTTCTTT
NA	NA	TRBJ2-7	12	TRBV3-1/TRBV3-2	CASSHNSGEQYF	TGTGCCAGCAGCCATAACTCAGGCGAGCAGTACTTC
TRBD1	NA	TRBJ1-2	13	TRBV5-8	CASSDGTGYGYTF	TGTGCCAGCAGCGACGGGACAGGTTATGGCTACACCTTC
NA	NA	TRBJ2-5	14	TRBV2	CASSSTGTGETQYF	TGTGCCAGCAGTTCGACTGGCACGGGGGAGACCCAGTACTTC
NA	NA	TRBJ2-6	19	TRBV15	CATSRDLGRSRSGANVLTF	TGTGCCACCAGCAGAGATTTGGGACGGAGCCGCTCTGGGGCCAACGTCCTGACTTTC
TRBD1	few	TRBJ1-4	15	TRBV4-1	CASSESGTGGEKLFF	TGCGCCAGCAGCGAGTCGGGGACAGGGGGGGAAAAACTGTTTTTT
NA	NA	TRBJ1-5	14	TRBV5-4	CASSLGPNNQPQHF	TGTGCCAGCAGCTTAGGACCAAACAATCAGCCCCAGCATTTT
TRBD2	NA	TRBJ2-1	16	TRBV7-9	CASSLAASGAYNEQFF	TGTGCCAGCAGCTTAGCGGCTAGCGGGGCATACAATGAGCAGTTCTTC
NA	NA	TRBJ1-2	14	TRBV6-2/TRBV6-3	CASSPLQTTYGYTF	TGTGCCAGCAGCCCCTTACAGACCACCTATGGCTACACCTTC
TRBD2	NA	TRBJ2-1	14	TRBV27	CASSRTSGFRGEFF	TGTGCCAGCAGCCGGACTAGCGGGTTTCGGGGGGAGTTCTTC
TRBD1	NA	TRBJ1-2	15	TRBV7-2	CASSFGTGTNYGYTF	TGTGCCAGCAGCTTCGGGACAGGAACAAACTATGGCTACACCTTC
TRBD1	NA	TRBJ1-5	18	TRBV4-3	CASSQDDRGRYSNQPQHF	TGCGCCAGCAGCCAAGATGACAGGGGGAGATATAGCAATCAGCCCCAGCATTTT
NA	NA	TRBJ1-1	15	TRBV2	CASSEWVGITPEAFF	TGTGCCAGCAGTGAATGGGTTGGGATAACCCCTGAAGCTTTCTTT
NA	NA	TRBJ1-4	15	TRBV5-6	CASSLGPAPNEKLFF	TGTGCCAGCAGCTTGGGGCCTGCTCCTAATGAAAAACTGTTTTTT
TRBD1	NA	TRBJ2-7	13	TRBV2	CASNKIDRAEQYF	TGTGCCAGCAACAAAATTGACAGGGCCGAGCAGTACTTC
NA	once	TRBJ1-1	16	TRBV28	CASSLRAGRSDTEAFF	TGTGCCAGCAGTTTAAGGGCAGGCCGGTCGGACACTGAAGCTTTCTTT
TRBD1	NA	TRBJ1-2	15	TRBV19	CASSILGQASYGYTF	TGTGCCAGTAGTATTTTGGGACAGGCGTCCTATGGCTACACCTTC
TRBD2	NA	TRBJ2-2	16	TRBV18	CASSPTASGLTGELFF	TGTGCCAGCTCACCAACGGCTAGCGGGCTCACCGGGGAGCTGTTTTTT
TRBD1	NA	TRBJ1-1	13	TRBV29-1	CSVGRQGDTEAFF	TGCAGCGTTGGACGCCAGGGGGACACTGAAGCTTTCTTT
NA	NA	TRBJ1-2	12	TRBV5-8	CASRDRNYGYTF	TGTGCCAGCAGGGACAGAAACTATGGCTACACCTTC
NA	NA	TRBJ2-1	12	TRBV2	CASSATANEQFF	TGTGCCAGCAGTGCAACGGCCAATGAGCAGTTCTTC
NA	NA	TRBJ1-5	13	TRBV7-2	CASSLVFGQPQHF	TGTGCCAGCAGCTTAGTGTTCGGCCAGCCCCAGCATTTT
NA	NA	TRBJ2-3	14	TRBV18	CASSPSTRTDTQYF	TGTGCCAGCTCACCCTCAACCCGCACAGATACGCAGTATTTT
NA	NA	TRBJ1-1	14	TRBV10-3	CAISLAPGNTEAFF	TGTGCCATCAGCCTTGCCCCGGGGAACACTGAAGCTTTCTTT
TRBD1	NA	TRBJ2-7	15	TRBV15	CATSARDRGGYEQYF	TGTGCCACCAGCGCCCGGGACAGGGGAGGCTACGAGCAGTACTTC
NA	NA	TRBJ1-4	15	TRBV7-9	CASSLRPTTNEKLFF	TGTGCCAGCAGCTTGAGGCCGACAACTAATGAAAAACTGTTTTTT
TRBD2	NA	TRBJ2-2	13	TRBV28	CASLAGGTGELFF	TGTGCCAGCCTAGCGGGGGGCACCGGGGAGCTGTTTTTT
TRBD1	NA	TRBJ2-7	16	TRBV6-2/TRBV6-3	CASSYSQGAPSYEQYF	TGTGCCAGCAGTTACTCACAGGGGGCGCCATCCTACGAGCAGTACTTC
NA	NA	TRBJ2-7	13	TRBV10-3	CAISEFSSYEQYF	TGTGCCATCAGTGAGTTCTCCTCCTACGAGCAGTACTTC
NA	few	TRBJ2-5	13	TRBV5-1	CASSLGSQETQYF	TGCGCCAGCAGCTTGGGCTCCCAAGAGACCCAGTACTTC
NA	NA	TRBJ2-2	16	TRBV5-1	CASSGGTRGNTGELFF	TGCGCCAGCAGCGGGGGGACAAGGGGCAACACCGGGGAGCTGTTTTTT
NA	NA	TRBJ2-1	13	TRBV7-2	CASSSRADNEQFF	TGTGCCAGCAGCTCTAGGGCCGACAATGAGCAGTTCTTC
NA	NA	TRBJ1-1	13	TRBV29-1	CSVAWTVNTEAFF	TGCAGCGTTGCGTGGACAGTGAACACTGAAGCTTTCTTT
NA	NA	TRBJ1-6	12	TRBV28	CASKEWNSPLHF	TGTGCCAGCAAGGAGTGGAATTCACCCCTCCACTTT
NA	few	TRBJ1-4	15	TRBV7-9	CASSPTGQRGEKLFF	TGTGCCAGCAGCCCCACTGGACAAAGGGGGGAAAAACTGTTTTTT
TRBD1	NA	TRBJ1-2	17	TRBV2	CASSSGTGVMAYYGYTF	TGTGCCAGCAGCTCCGGGACAGGGGTGATGGCCTACTATGGCTACACCTTC
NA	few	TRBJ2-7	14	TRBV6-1	CASSERYSRDEQYF	TGTGCCAGCAGTGAAAGGTATTCCAGGGACGAGCAGTACTTC
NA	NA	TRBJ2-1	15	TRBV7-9	CASSPAAVSYNEQFF	TGTGCCAGCAGCCCGGCGGCAGTCTCCTACAATGAGCAGTTCTTC